These 26 T cell receptor beta chains originate from one sample sequenced in a study of read filtering for tumor transcriptome and immune sequencing. This library used roughly 430 ng RNA and molecular barcoded adaptors spanning alpha/delta and beta/gamma chains. TCRdb re-derived calls from the reads in MiXCR, one entry per CDR3 protein. The sample consists of around 140,000 distinct CDR3 sequences, about 13% of them appearing once. Material: a population of CD138-negative cells sorted from bone marrow. The receptors shown here come from a donor aged 40 or older with multiple myeloma.

With respect to this clonotype: This may arise from a read error, as a much more abundant clone is one base away. DNA for the CDR3: TGTGCCAGCAGCATTAGCGGGTTTAGCACCGGGGAGCTGTTTTTT. Translated: CASSISGFSTGELFF. The genes are TRBV7-9 and TRBJ2-2, with 7 bases lining up with TRBD2. The J segment lost 4 bases and the V segment lost 5 bases, leaving 7 bases of the junction unmatched. This CDR3 spans 15 amino acids. Germline CDR1 and CDR2: SEHNR and FQNEAQ (reference sequence).

This clonotype was detected many times. V usage is TRBV30 and J usage is TRBJ1-1; D not certain. Germline-derived CDR1 and CDR2 are GTSNPN and SVGIG (reference sequence). There are 13 residues in the CDR3. Trimming removed 0 bases at V and 1 base at J, with 6 bases between. In DNA form, the CDR3 reads TGTGCCTGGAGTGTAAAGCCGAACACTGAAGCTTTCTTT. Translated, it gives CAWSVKPNTEAFF.

On this clonotype: A read error may produce the germline difference seen at one junction end. J is TRBJ2-1 and V is TRBV5-1, with 10 bases identical to TRBD2. Germline assignment: CDR1 SGHRS and CDR2 YFSETQ. This CDR3 has 17 residues. This CDR3 is CTSSLTVAGGLNNEQFF. CDR3 nucleotides: TGCACCAGCAGCTTGACAGTAGCGGGAGGCCTGAACAATGAGCAGTTCTTC.

This clonotype was picked up many times. V and J are TRBV20-1 and TRBJ2-2; 14 nucleotides align to TRBD2. Unmatched junction bases numbered 1, after V lost 3 bases and J lost 4 bases. The germline V gene encodes CDR1 DFQATT and CDR2 SNEGSKA (reference sequence). This CDR3 is built from 15 residues. CDR3 coding DNA: TGCAGTGCTAGGACTAGCGGGAGGGTCACCGGGGAGCTGTTTTTT. Protein sequence: CSARTSGRVTGELFF.

There are many counts of this clonotype. The rearrangement links TRBV6-5 to TRBJ2-1; weak D call: TRBD2 (5 bases). Germline V gives CDR1 MNHEY, CDR2 SVGAGI. Between the trimmed V and J ends, which lost 0 bases and 8 bases, there was a span of 14 bases. CDR3 length: 15 amino acids. CDR3 in amino acids: CASSYSPSTMHEQFF. CDR3 DNA sequence: TGTGCCAGCAGTTACTCGCCTAGCACCATGCATGAGCAGTTCTTC.

This clonotype was observed at least ten times. The chain combines TRBV20-1 with TRBJ2-3; 8 positions match TRBD1. With 6 bases clipped from V and 6 bases from J, the junction kept 5 bases outside the gene matches. Germline CDR1 is DFQATT and CDR2 is SNEGSKA (reference sequence). The CDR3 is 12 amino acids. CDR3 region: CSAGDRSDTQYF. CDR3 DNA: TGCAGTGCCGGGGACAGGAGCGATACGCAGTATTTT.

This clonotype has ten or more counts. The V call is TRBV19, the J call TRBJ1-5; possibly TRBD1 for D (6 bases). Germline loops: CDR1 LNHDA, CDR2 SQIVND (reference sequence). V was shortened by 3 bases and J by 9 bases, with 15 bases between the two germline ends. CDR3 length: 14 residues. The CDR3 here is CASSISPGGGPQHF. The CDR3 region has the DNA TGTGCCAGTAGTATTTCTCCGGGAGGGGGGCCCCAGCATTTT.

This clonotype came up many times. V gene TRBV20-1 combines with J gene TRBJ2-7; possible D gene TRBD1, 5 bases. Germline V CDR1 and CDR2: DFQATT, SNEGSKA (reference sequence). The CDR3 has 12 residues. V lost 3 bases and J 6 bases, leaving 12 bases between the germline ends. The CDR3 region has the DNA TGCAGTGCTAGGAAGTTGGGGCTCGAGCAGTACTTC. This gives the protein CSARKLGLEQYF.

This clonotype has a handful of counts. The rearrangement uses TRBV12-3 or TRBV12-4 and TRBJ2-5; no clear D gene. V lost 5 bases to trimming and J lost 7 bases, with 11 bases between them. This CDR3 contains 12 residues. The DNA of the CDR3 is TGTGCCAGCAGTCCCCAGACGGTGACCCAGTACTTC. This gives the protein CASSPQTVTQYF.

This chain links TRBV20-1 with TRBJ2-7, with TRBD2 matching over 12 bases. This CDR3 is 14 amino acids long. CDR1 DFQATT and CDR2 SNEGSKA come from the germline V gene (reference sequence). V lost 3 bases to trimming and J lost 7 bases; unmatched junction nucleotides: 7. The CDR3 nucleotides are TGCAGTGCTAGGACTAGCGGGAGATCGAGAGAGCAGTACTTC. Translation gives CSARTSGRSREQYF.

Note on this clonotype: Possible read error: a much larger clone is one base away. The rearrangement joins TRBV6-2 or TRBV6-3 to TRBJ1-1; TRBD1 might be the D (6 bases). Germline CDR1 MNHEY, CDR2 SVGEGT. CDR3 size: 12 residues. CDR3 bases: TGTGCCAGCAGCCCCACCGGGGGCGAAGCTTCCTTT. Translation gives CASSPTGGEASF.

This clonotype occurred many times. The chain links TRBV29-1 to TRBJ2-6, with 12 bases matching TRBD2. V was clipped by 7 bases and J by 0 bases; unmatched bases: 4. The CDR3 has 16 residues. Germline-derived CDR1 and CDR2 are SQVTM and ANQGSEA. The CDR3 reads CSARLAGASGANVLTF. The CDR3 DNA reads as TGCAGCGCCAGACTAGCGGGAGCCTCTGGGGCCAACGTCCTGACTTTC.

This clonotype appeared once. Lacking the conserved final phenylalanine or tryptophan, this CDR3 likely reflects a read error. The chain joins TRBV20-1 to TRBJ2-1, with D possibly called TRBD1 or TRBD2 (5 bases each). This CDR3 contains 12 residues. V lost 6 bases and J lost 12, with 18 bases in between. Looked up from germline, CDR1 is DFQATT and CDR2 is SNEGSKA (reference sequence). The CDR3 protein is CSATGQSFWQFL. Here the CDR3 DNA reads TGCAGTGCAACGGGGCAGTCTTTTTGGCAGTTCCTC.

The chain combines TRBV6-5 with TRBJ1-2; D uncertain. The CDR3 is made up of 15 amino acids. With 5 bases removed from V and 2 bases from J, the gap between germline ends came to 15 bases. Germline V gene lookup returns CDR1 MNHEY and CDR2 SVGAGI. CDR3 region: CASSPDTLLNYGYTF. The CDR3 nucleotides read TGTGCCAGCAGTCCAGACACCCTTTTAAACTATGGCTACACCTTC.

This clonotype was observed at least ten times. This chain joins TRBV12-3 or TRBV12-4 and TRBJ1-1; TRBD1 matches at 7 bases. This CDR3 region has 12 residues. With V trimmed by 8 bases and J by 7 bases, 7 bases remained unmatched. CDR3 sequence: CASGWTGLEAFF. The CDR3 DNA follows: TGTGCCAGCGGATGGACAGGCCTTGAAGCTTTCTTT.

This clonotype was counted many times. The J gene is TRBJ2-1, the V gene TRBV12-3 or TRBV12-4; D is uncertain. Between the trimmed V and J ends, which lost 5 bases and 5 bases, there was a span of 7 bases. The CDR3 extends over 12 amino acids. The CDR3 DNA follows: TGTGCCAGCAGTAGCGAGGACAATGAGCAGTTCTTC. Translating it yields CASSSEDNEQFF.

There are many counts of this clonotype. The V call is TRBV11-2, the J call TRBJ2-1; maybe TRBD1 (6 bases). The CDR3 contains 14 residues. Germline V gene data show CDR1 as SGHAT and CDR2 as FQNNGV. Deletions cut 0 bases from V and 7 bases from J, with 10 bases between. The CDR3 coding sequence is TGTGCCAGCAGCTTAGATCTCCAGGGGAATGAGCAGTTCTTC. This translates into CASSLDLQGNEQFF.

The genes are TRBV7-2 and TRBJ2-7, with 12 bases identical to TRBD2. Germline V lookup: CDR1 SGHTA, CDR2 FQGNSA. Trimming at V came to 6 bases and at J to 3 bases, leaving 6 bases not matched to a gene. This CDR3 is built from 15 residues. CDR3 amino acids: CASREGTSGFYEQYF. The DNA for the CDR3 is TGTGCCAGCAGGGAAGGGACTAGCGGGTTCTACGAGCAGTACTTC.

In this sample, this clonotype turned up many times. The chain combines TRBV7-7 with TRBJ2-1; maybe TRBD2 (5 bases). The germline V gene has CDR1 SSHAT and CDR2 FNYEAQ (reference sequence). Trimming removed 3 bases from V and 6 bases from J, with 15 bases in between. The CDR3 has 15 amino acids. Written as DNA, the CDR3 is TGTGCCAGCAGCTTTGGAACGGGATCGGGCAATGAGCAGTTCTTC. It yields the protein CASSFGTGSGNEQFF. The full variable domain, in which reference TRBV7-7 and TRBJ2-1 provide the parts outside the CDR3, is GAGVSQSPRYKVTKRGQDVTLRCDPISSHATLYWYQQALGQGPEFLTYFNYEAQPDKSGLPSDRFSAERPEGSISTLTIQRTEQRDSAMYRCASSFGTGSGNEQFFGPGTRLTVL.

This CDR3 reads CSASPGTANTEAFF. In nucleotides, the CDR3 is TGCAGTGCTAGCCCCGGGACAGCGAACACTGAAGCTTTCTTT. This sequence joins TRBV20-1 and TRBJ1-1; TRBD1 matches 7 bases. With V trimmed by 3 bases and J by 1 base, 5 bases remained unmatched. The germline CDR1 and CDR2 sequences are DFQATT and SNEGSKA (reference sequence). The length of the CDR3 is 14 residues.

This clonotype was observed at least ten times. V and J are TRBV9 and TRBJ2-7, with TRBD2 identical over 7 bases. This CDR3 contains 15 residues. V trimming: 0 bases; J trimming: 2 bases; junction bases outside the gene matches: 5. Germline-derived CDR1 and CDR2 are SGDLS and YYNGEE. CDR3 in DNA: TGTGCCAGCAGCGTAGGGGCGGGAGCGACCTACGAGCAGTACTTC. As protein: CASSVGAGATYEQYF.

Concerning this clonotype: Being one base from a much bigger clone, this may be a read error. The rearrangement uses TRBV20-1 and TRBJ2-7; D is possibly TRBD2 (6 bases). The CDR3 runs 15 residues. Germline CDR1 reads DFQATT; CDR2 reads SNEGSKA (reference sequence). CDR3: CGARDGGRNFYEQYF. In nucleotides, the CDR3 is TGCGGTGCTAGAGACGGGGGACGGAATTTCTACGAGCAGTACTTC.

Notes on this clonotype: A far larger clone is only one base removed, so a read error is likely. This chain connects TRBV6-5 to TRBJ2-1; 10 nucleotides agree with TRBD1. The germline gives CDR1 MNHEY, CDR2 SVGAGI. CDR3 length: 12 amino acids. With V trimmed by 5 bases and J by 16 bases, 8 bases remained unmatched. The CDR3 region has the DNA TGTGCCAGCAGTGAGTCGACAGGGGGCGAATTCTTC. This gives the protein CASSESTGGEFF.

This clonotype was seen at least ten times. This chain uses TRBV20-1 with TRBJ1-1, with a tentative D call TRBD1 (5 bases). CDR3 size: 14 residues. CDR1 is DFQATT and CDR2 is SNEGSKA in the germline V gene (reference sequence). V was clipped by 4 bases and J by 6 bases, with 18 bases between them. The CDR3 region has the DNA TGCAGTGCTAAGAAAGGCTCGATGGGGGCTGAAGCTTTCTTT. It translates to CSAKKGSMGAEAFF.

This clonotype was observed a handful of times. Given a much more abundant clone one base away, this may be a read error. The chain uses TRBV5-1 and TRBJ2-1, with 8 bases that match TRBD2. The CDR3 has 18 amino acids. Germline lookup yields CDR1 SGHRS and CDR2 YFSETQ. CDR3 DNA sequence: TGCGCCAGCAGCTTGGAGGGGTCCGTAGCGGGATCCTACTATGAGCAGTTCTTC. Translating gives CASSLEGSVAGSYYEQFF.

This clonotype was observed at least ten times. The J gene is TRBJ1-5, the V gene TRBV6-2 or TRBV6-3; D remains ambiguous. Germline V CDR1 and CDR2: MNHEY, SVGEGT. V lost 10 bases and J 2 bases, leaving 18 bases between the germline ends. CDR3 length: 15 residues. CDR3 protein: CATSPPVPGNQPQHF. CDR3 nucleotides: TGTGCCACCTCCCCGCCCGTTCCGGGCAATCAGCCCCAGCATTTT.